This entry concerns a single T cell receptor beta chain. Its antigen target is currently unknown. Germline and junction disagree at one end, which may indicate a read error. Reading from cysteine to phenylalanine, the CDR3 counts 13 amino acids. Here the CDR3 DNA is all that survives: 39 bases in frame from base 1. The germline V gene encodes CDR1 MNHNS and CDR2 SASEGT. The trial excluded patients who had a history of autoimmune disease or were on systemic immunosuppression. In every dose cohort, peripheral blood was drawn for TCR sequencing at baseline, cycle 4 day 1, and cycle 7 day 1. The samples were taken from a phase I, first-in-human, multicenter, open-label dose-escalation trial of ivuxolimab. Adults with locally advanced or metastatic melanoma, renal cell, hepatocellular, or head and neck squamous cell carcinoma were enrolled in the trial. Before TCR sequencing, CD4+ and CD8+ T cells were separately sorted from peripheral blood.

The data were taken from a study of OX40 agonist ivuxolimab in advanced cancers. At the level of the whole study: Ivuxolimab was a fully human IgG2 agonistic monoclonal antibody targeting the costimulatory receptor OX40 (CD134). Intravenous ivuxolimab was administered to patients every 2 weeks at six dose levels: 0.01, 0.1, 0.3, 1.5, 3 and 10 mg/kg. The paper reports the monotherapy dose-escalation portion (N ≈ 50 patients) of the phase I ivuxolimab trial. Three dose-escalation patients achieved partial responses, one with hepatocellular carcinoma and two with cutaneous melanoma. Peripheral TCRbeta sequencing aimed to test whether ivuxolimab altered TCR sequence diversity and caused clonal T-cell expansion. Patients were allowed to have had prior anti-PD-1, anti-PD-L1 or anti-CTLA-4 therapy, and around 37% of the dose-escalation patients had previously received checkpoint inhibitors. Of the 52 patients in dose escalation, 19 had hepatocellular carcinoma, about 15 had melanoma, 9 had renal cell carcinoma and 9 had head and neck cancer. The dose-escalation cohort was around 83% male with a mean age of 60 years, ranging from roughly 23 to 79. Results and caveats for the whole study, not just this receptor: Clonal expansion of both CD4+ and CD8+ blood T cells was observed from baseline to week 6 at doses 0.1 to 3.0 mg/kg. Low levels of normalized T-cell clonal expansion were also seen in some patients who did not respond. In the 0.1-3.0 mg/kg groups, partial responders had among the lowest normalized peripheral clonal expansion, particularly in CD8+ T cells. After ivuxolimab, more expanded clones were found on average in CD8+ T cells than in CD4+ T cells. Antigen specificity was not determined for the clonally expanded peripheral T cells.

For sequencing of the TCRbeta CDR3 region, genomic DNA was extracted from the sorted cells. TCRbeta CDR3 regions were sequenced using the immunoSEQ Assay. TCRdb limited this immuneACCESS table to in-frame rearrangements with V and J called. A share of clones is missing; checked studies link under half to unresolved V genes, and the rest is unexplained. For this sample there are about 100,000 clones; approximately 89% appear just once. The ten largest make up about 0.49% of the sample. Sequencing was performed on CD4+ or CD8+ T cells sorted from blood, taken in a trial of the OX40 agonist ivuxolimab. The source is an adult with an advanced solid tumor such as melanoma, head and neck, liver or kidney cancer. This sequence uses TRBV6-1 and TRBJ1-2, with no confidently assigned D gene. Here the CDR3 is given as CASSDPPAPGRSF. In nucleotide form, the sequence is TGTGCCAGCAGTGATCCTCCGGCACCAGGACGGTCGTTC.